This T cell receptor (beta chain) came from a study of T cell responses to AZD1222 COVID-19 vaccine. Trimming shortened V by 1 base and J by 7 bases, and 14 bases separated the two germline ends. Germline lookup yields CDR1 SEHNR and CDR2 FQNEAQ (reference sequence). The CDR3 is 15 residues long. As to this clone: The target antigen is unknown.

TCRdb's table, derived via immunoSEQ multiplex PCR, lists solely in-frame clones and lacks some. The sample contains over 100,000 clones, over 80% of which appear only once. Findings and limits, study-wide: Clonal diversity may have been underestimated, and the donors were mostly white British, with more females than males. Increases in Spike-specific TCR breadth and depth were seen after two AZD1222 doses. Baseline seropositives among AZD1222 recipients totaled only six.

The chain has TRBV7-9 and TRBJ1-3; maybe TRBD1 (5 bases). The specimen comprised peripheral blood, sampled on day 0 of AZD1222 vaccination. This TCR came from an adult in good health. In DNA, the CDR3 is TGTGCCAGCAGCTTAGGGTTATCGGGACGGAACACCATATATTTT. Translated, it gives CASSLGLSGRNTIYF.